This T cell receptor beta chain came from a study of CD8+ T cells in alopecia areata. Study at large: Patients remained on tofacitinib for 6 to 18 months and then went 6 months without it.

It was cDNA, reverse transcribed from extracted RNA, that served as the sequencing template. The repertoire was sequenced with immunoSEQ multiplex PCR; TCRdb's copy has only in-frame clones and lacks some. This repertoire shows roughly 200,000 clones, around two fifths found once; its top ten account for roughly 2.6%. Treatment indicated: oral pan-JAK inhibitor, 5-10 mg twice daily. Alopecia areata patients gave lesional scalp punch biopsies and peripheral blood samples. V was pared by 5 bases and J by 8 bases, with 25 bases between. The CDR3 spans 17 residues. In germline, CDR1 is SGHVS, CDR2 FQNEAQ.

This TCR was sampled from a human donor with alopecia areata. The sequencing here drew on CD4+ T cells sorted from blood, taken around week 37, from a patient treated with tofacitinib. The chain carries TRBV7-8 and TRBJ2-1; D is tentatively TRBD1 or TRBD2 (6 bases each). CDR3 nucleotides: TGTGCCAGCAGCCACCCGGGCAACCAGCGGAGGGGGGATGAGCAGTTCTTC. Residues: CASSHPGNQRRGDEQFF.